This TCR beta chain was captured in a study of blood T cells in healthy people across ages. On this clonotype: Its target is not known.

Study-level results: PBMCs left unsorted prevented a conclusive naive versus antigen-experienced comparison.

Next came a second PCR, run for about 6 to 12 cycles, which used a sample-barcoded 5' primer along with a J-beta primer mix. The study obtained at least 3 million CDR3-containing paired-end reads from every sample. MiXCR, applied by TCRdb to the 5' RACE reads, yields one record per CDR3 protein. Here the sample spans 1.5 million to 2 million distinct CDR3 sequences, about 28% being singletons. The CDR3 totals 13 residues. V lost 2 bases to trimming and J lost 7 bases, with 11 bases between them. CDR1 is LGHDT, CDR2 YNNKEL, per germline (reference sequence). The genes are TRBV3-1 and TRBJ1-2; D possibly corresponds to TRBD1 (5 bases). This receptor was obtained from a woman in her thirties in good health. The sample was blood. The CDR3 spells CASSQQTDCGYTF. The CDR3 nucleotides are TGTGCCAGCAGCCAACAGACAGACTGTGGCTACACCTTC.